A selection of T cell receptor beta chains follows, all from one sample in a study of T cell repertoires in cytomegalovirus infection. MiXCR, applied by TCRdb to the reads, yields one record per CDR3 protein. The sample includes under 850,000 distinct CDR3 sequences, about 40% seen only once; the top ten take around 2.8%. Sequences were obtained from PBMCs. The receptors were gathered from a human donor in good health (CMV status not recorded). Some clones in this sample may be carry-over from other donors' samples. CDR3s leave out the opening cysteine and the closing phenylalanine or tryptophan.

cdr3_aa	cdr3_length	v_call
ASSTDAASYGYT	12	TRBV7-9
ASSFARGHVEKLF	13	TRBV28
ASERKGLNSPLH	12	TRBV5-6
ASSLQGPSQPQH	12	TRBV7-6
ASSLAPTGGNEKLF	14	TRBV7-2
ASSQGYLTGARYGYT	15	TRBV14
ASSPRGRSYEQY	12	TRBV18
SAPSGTHKNTEAF	13	TRBV29-1
ASSINGGTEAF	11	TRBV19
ASSSSNWQRKETQY	14	TRBV19
ASSTGVGYEQY	11	TRBV6-1
ASSPMDRKGYGYT	13	TRBV6-2/TRBV6-3
ASSDGRVGTDTQY	13	TRBV2
ASSLAVGAGGGTQY	14	TRBV7-6
ASSIMTGRMIPATNEKLF	18	TRBV19
SVSFDLNEQF	10	TRBV29-1
ASSFGERAYEQY	12	TRBV7-2
SASGGVGQY	9	TRBV20-1
ASSHSGTGTDTQY	13	TRBV7-6